This T cell receptor (beta chain) was documented in a study of shared clonotypes between healthy human individuals. Overall study findings and caveats: Donors were few, which limited the genetic and exposure-history diversity represented.

Only CD45RO-negative cells positively selected for CCR7 counted as naive CD8 cells, so terminally differentiated effector memory CD45RA+ cells were excluded. Repertoires were generated with immunoSEQ multiplex PCR, while TCRdb's copy carries only in-frame clones and drops some. Of about 2 million clones in the sample, about 95% were seen once. A remark on this clone: No antigen is known for it.

Input material: naive CD8+ T cells sorted from blood. This clonotype originated in a man between 18 and 35 years old in good health.

CDR3 protein: CASSADHNEQFF. The DNA of the CDR3 is TGTGCCAGCAGCGCGGACCACAATGAGCAGTTCTTC. The V gene is TRBV5-4, the J gene TRBJ2-1; no clear D gene. Per germline, CDR1 SGHNT and CDR2 YYREEE (reference sequence). This CDR3 is built from 12 residues. V was pared by 4 bases and J by 5 bases, with 7 bases between.